This entry lists 13 T cell receptor beta chains sequenced from one sample in a study of CXCR3-negative and CXCR3-positive naive CD8 T cells. The study made its TRB cDNA libraries by 5' RACE, adding UMI labels. TCRdb re-called the 5' RACE reads and shows each CDR3 protein once, DNA omitted. This listing includes fewer than 55,000 distinct CDR3 sequences. The sequencing input was naive CXCR3- CD8+ T cells from blood. The subset is: CD45RO-CCR7+CD27+CD95- naive CD8+ T cells lacking CXCR3 (TNR3-). These receptors originate from a human donor in good health. Some clones in this sample may be carry-over from other donors' samples.

The chain links TRBV28 to TRBJ1-6. The CDR3 is 14 residues long. Per the germline V gene, CDR1 is MDHEN and CDR2 is SYDVKM. This CDR3 reads CASSRREGISPLHF.

The chain uses TRBV7-8 and TRBJ2-1. CDR1 is SGHVS and CDR2 is FQNEAQ in the germline V gene. The CDR3 totals 16 residues. The CDR3 loop reads CASSYHRGGLYNEQFF.

The chain uses TRBV10-3 and TRBJ2-1; TCRdb selects TRBD1, and the lack of DNA leaves this call unchecked. Looked up from germline, CDR1 is ENHRY and CDR2 is SYGVKD. The CDR3 runs 13 residues. The CDR3 here is CAISETGVDEQFF.

The chain employs TRBV28 and TRBJ1-2; TCRdb selects TRBD1, and the lack of DNA leaves this call unchecked. Germline CDR1 and CDR2: MDHEN and SYDVKM. The CDR3 is made up of 15 amino acids. The CDR3 is CASSLPETGMYGYTF.

J is TRBJ1-2 and V is TRBV4-3; TCRdb's D call of TRBD1 is untestable without DNA. The CDR3 has 14 residues. Germline V gives CDR1 LGHNA, CDR2 YSLEER. CDR3 in amino acids: CASSQGPGWNGYTF.

The chain combines TRBV5-1 with TRBJ2-5; TCRdb's D call, TRBD2, is unchecked because there is no DNA. The germline V gene has CDR1 SGHRS and CDR2 YFSETQ. The CDR3 covers 15 residues. The CDR3 protein is CASSLRREDRETQYF.

The chain's CDR3 is CSARDQGYEQYF. V and J are TRBV20-1 and TRBJ2-7. CDR3 length equals 12 residues. From germline, CDR1 is DFQATT and CDR2 SNEGSKA (reference sequence).

The chain uses TRBV7-2 and TRBJ2-7; absent DNA, TCRdb's TRBD1 call cannot be checked. CDR3 size: 12 residues. Germline V lookup: CDR1 SGHTA, CDR2 FQGNSA. CDR3 residues: CASSFRAYEQYF.

The genes are TRBV7-3 and TRBJ2-7; TCRdb proposes TRBD1, but this gene call is untestable without DNA. This CDR3 contains 14 residues. CDR1 is SGHTA, CDR2 FQGTGA, per germline. The CDR3 protein is CASSPGQSSYEQYF.

J is TRBJ2-1 and V is TRBV7-8; the TRBD1 assignment by TCRdb is unverifiable without DNA. From germline, CDR1 is SGHVS and CDR2 FQNEAQ. CDR3 size: 15 residues. The CDR3 loop reads CASSYRLAPNNEQFF.

The V and J genes are TRBV9 and TRBJ2-7; as DNA is missing, the TRBD1 call by TCRdb cannot be tested. Germline CDR1 SGDLS, CDR2 YYNGEE. The CDR3 spans 15 residues. The CDR3: CASSSDSNLPHEQYF.

The CDR3 spells CASSTPGTNSYNEQFF. The rearrangement uses TRBV27 and TRBJ2-1; there is no DNA to check the TCRdb D call of TRBD1. The V gene's germline CDR1 is MNHEY and CDR2 SMNVEV (reference sequence). The CDR3 runs 16 residues.

V is TRBV25-1 and J is TRBJ2-5; TCRdb picks TRBD2, but there is no DNA to check that call. Looked up from germline, CDR1 is MGHDK and CDR2 is SYGVNS. The CDR3 contains 18 residues. CDR3 residues: CASSEYLGTSGYQETQYF. Supplemented by reference TRBV25-1 and TRBJ2-5, the full variable domain reads EADIYQTPRYLVIGTGKKITLECSQTMGHDKMYWYQQDPGMELHLIHYSYGVNSTEKGDLSSESTVSRIRTEHFPLTLESARPSHTSQYLCASSEYLGTSGYQETQYFGPGTRLLVL.